The 28 T cell receptor beta chains below were found in one sample sequenced in a study of shared clonotypes between healthy human individuals. Sequenced by immunoSEQ multiplex PCR; TCRdb stores in-frame clones only, minus some. The data contain fewer than 1.6 million clones, about 98.5% of them singletons. The material sequenced was naive CD4+ T cells sorted from blood. Subset indicated: CD45RA+ positively selected. The source is a man aged 25-45 years in good health.

The J gene is TRBJ1-1, the V gene TRBV10-3; D uncertain. Trimming shortened V by 0 bases and J by 1 base, and 9 bases separated the two germline ends. CDR1 and CDR2 from the germline V gene are ENHRY and SYGVKD. The CDR3 consists of 15 residues. In nucleotides, the CDR3 is TGTGCCATCAGTGAGTCTGTAGGGTCGAACACTGAAGCTTTCTTT. This codes for CAISESVGSNTEAFF.

This clone has just one count. This CDR3 is also generated by other DNA sequences in the sample. The chain uses TRBV18 and TRBJ2-1; the match to TRBD2 covers 11 bases. In germline, CDR1 is KGHSH, CDR2 LQKENI. The ends lost 3 bases at V and 0 bases at J; junction bases unmatched: 7. The CDR3 loop spans 18 amino acids. CDR3 amino acids: CASSPRLAGGSSYNEQFF. CDR3 nucleotides: TGTGCCAGCTCACCTCGCTTAGCGGGGGGGAGCTCCTACAATGAGCAGTTCTTC. The full variable domain, in which reference TRBV18 and TRBJ2-1 provide the parts outside the CDR3, is NAGVMQNPRHLVRRRGQEARLRCSPMKGHSHVYWYRQLPEEGLKFMVYLQKENIIDESGMPKERFSAEFPKEGPSILRIQQVVRGDSAAYFCASSPRLAGGSSYNEQFFGPGTRLTVL.

V is TRBV9 and J is TRBJ1-3, with a weak D call TRBD1 (5 bases). The V end was cut by 4 bases, the J end by 7 bases, with 12 bases between. Germline CDR1 reads SGDLS; CDR2 reads YYNGEE. The CDR3 spans 13 residues. Here the CDR3 DNA reads TGTGCCAGCAGCATCAACTCAGGGAACACCATATATTTT. Protein: CASSINSGNTIYF.

The gene calls are TRBV18 and TRBJ2-7; no reliable D call. The CDR3 is 14 residues long. V was clipped by 0 bases and J by 2 bases, with 8 bases between them. Germline V gives CDR1 KGHSH, CDR2 LQKENI. The CDR3 DNA sequence: TGTGCCAGCTCACCACCGTCTGGCCCCTACGAGCAGTACTTC. Translation gives CASSPPSGPYEQYF.

The chain has TRBV5-1 and TRBJ2-7; either TRBD1 or TRBD2 may fit D (5 bases each). The CDR3 totals 16 residues. Trimming took 0 bases from V and 5 from J, leaving 18 bases between them. CDR1 SGHRS and CDR2 YFSETQ come from the germline V gene. The CDR3 loop is CASSLDGAGSYNEQYF. DNA of the CDR3: TGCGCCAGCAGCTTGGACGGGGCAGGAAGTTACAACGAGCAGTACTTC. The entire variable domain, with the rest obtained from reference TRBV5-1 and TRBJ2-7, is as follows: KAGVTQTPRYLIKTRGQQVTLSCSPISGHRSVSWYQQTPGQGLQFLFEYFSETQRNKGNFPGRFSGRQFSNSRSEMNVSTLELGDSALYLCASSLDGAGSYNEQYFGPGTRLTVT.

This rearrangement joins TRBV28 to TRBJ2-7; either TRBD1 or TRBD2 may supply D (6 bases each). CDR3 length: 15 residues. Trimming stripped 6 bases from V and 6 bases from J, with 21 bases between. Germline values: CDR1 MDHEN, CDR2 SYDVKM. CDR3 nucleotide sequence: TGTGCCAGCAGCCCTGACAGGAGGGTTGGGGCCGAGCAGTACTTC. It encodes CASSPDRRVGAEQYF.

The V and J genes are TRBV19 and TRBJ1-5; D unresolved. Germline lookup yields CDR1 LNHDA and CDR2 SQIVND (reference sequence). This CDR3 has 15 residues. Trimming removed 10 bases at V and 4 bases at J, with 20 bases between. CDR3 amino acids: CAIGMRGNQNQPQHF. DNA for the CDR3: TGTGCCATAGGTATGCGAGGGAACCAGAATCAGCCCCAGCATTTT.

V is TRBV9 and J is TRBJ2-7, with D perhaps matching TRBD1 (6 bases). Trimming stripped 5 bases from V and 5 bases from J, with 17 bases between. The CDR3 is 14 amino acids. The germline gives CDR1 SGDLS, CDR2 YYNGEE. The CDR3 nucleotides are TGTGCCAGCAGTGAGGTGGCAGGGGTGAACGAGCAGTACTTC. Protein product: CASSEVAGVNEQYF.

The chain recombines TRBV5-4 with TRBJ2-7; possibly TRBD2 for D (5 bases). CDR1 SGHNT and CDR2 YYREEE come from the germline V gene (reference sequence). V was shortened by 5 bases and J by 0 bases, with 12 bases between the two germline ends. This CDR3 spans 14 amino acids. The CDR3 coding sequence is TGTGCCAGCAGTGGGGATGCGGGCTCCTACGAGCAGTACTTC. Encoded protein: CASSGDAGSYEQYF. Supplemented by reference TRBV5-4 and TRBJ2-7, the full variable domain reads ETGVTQSPTHLIKTRGQQVTLRCSSQSGHNTVSWYQQALGQGPQFIFQYYREEENGRGNFPPRFSGLQFPNYSSELNVNALELDDSALYLCASSGDAGSYEQYFGPGTRLTVT.

This chain's CDR3 is CASSPGLAGAEQFF. CDR3 nucleotides: TGTGCCAGCAGCCCCGGACTAGCGGGAGCTGAGCAGTTCTTC. This chain joins TRBV7-2 and TRBJ2-1, with TRBD2 matching 13 bases. The CDR3 consists of 14 residues. Germline CDR1 and CDR2: SGHTA and FQGNSA. The junction had 4 bases not matched to a gene; V was cut back by 5 bases and J by 9 bases.

DNA for the CDR3: TGTGCCAGCAGCTTTGGCGCCACAGATACGCAGTATTTT. Its protein product is CASSFGATDTQYF. This chain uses TRBV5-4 with TRBJ2-3, with D unresolved. The CDR3 has 13 residues. With 2 bases removed from V and 2 bases from J, the gap between germline ends came to 6 bases. Germline CDR1 reads SGHNT; CDR2 reads YYREEE (reference sequence).

Written as DNA, the CDR3 is TGTGCCAGCACTTTCGGGGGCGGGAAAGGTTATGAGCAGTTCTTC. It encodes CASTFGGGKGYEQFF. The chain carries TRBV2 and TRBJ2-1; D may match TRBD1 or TRBD2 (6 bases each). Trimming pared 7 bases from V and 8 bases from J, leaving 21 bases between. Germline assignment: CDR1 SNHLY and CDR2 FYNNEI. CDR3 length equals 15 residues.

The chain uses TRBV10-3 and TRBJ1-2; TRBD1 is a possible D gene (5 bases). The CDR3 totals 13 residues. The germline gives CDR1 ENHRY, CDR2 SYGVKD. Trimming pared 7 bases from V and 2 bases from J, leaving 11 bases between. The CDR3 sequence is CAITAGQNYGYTF. In DNA form, the CDR3 reads TGTGCCATCACGGCCGGACAAAACTATGGCTACACCTTC.

V and J are TRBV9 and TRBJ2-5, with a tentative D call TRBD1 (5 bases). Between the trimmed V and J ends, which lost 2 bases and 4 bases, there was a span of 18 bases. The germline gives CDR1 SGDLS, CDR2 YYNGEE. There are 16 residues in the CDR3. CDR3 bases: TGTGCCAGCAGCGTTGGGGCGCAGGGTTCTTCAGAGACCCAGTACTTC. It codes for CASSVGAQGSSETQYF.

The chain employs TRBV19 and TRBJ2-2, with TRBD1 matching 9 bases. The V segment lost 4 bases and the J segment 4 bases; nucleotides outside the gene matches: 10. This CDR3 spans 17 amino acids. Per the germline V gene, CDR1 is LNHDA and CDR2 is SQIVND (reference sequence). CDR3 coding DNA: TGTGCCAGTAGTAGCATCACAGGGGGCAAGAGCACCGGGGAGCTGTTTTTT. Translation gives CASSSITGGKSTGELFF.

This clone has just one count. The chain links TRBV6-5 to TRBJ2-3; TRBD2 matches 8 bases. The length of the CDR3 is 14 residues. The J segment lost 4 bases and the V segment lost 6 bases, leaving 6 bases of the junction unmatched. CDR1 MNHEY and CDR2 SVGAGI come from the germline V gene. The chain's CDR3 is CASRLAGSADTQYF. In nucleotides, the CDR3 is TGTGCCAGCAGATTAGCGGGATCAGCAGATACGCAGTATTTT.

The rearrangement joins TRBV18 to TRBJ2-1, with unresolved D. The germline V and J ends were trimmed by 2 bases and 10 bases, with 15 bases remaining between them. The germline gives CDR1 KGHSH, CDR2 LQKENI. The CDR3 totals 14 residues. The CDR3, as DNA: TGTGCCAGCTCACCAACCCAACCGTCCTGGGAGCAGTTCTTC. This sequence encodes CASSPTQPSWEQFF.

V gene TRBV7-9 combines with J gene TRBJ2-2, with 8 bases matching TRBD1. Germline values: CDR1 SEHNR, CDR2 FQNEAQ (reference sequence). The CDR3 contains 16 residues. The V segment lost 5 bases and the J segment 5 bases; nucleotides outside the gene matches: 10. The CDR3 loop reads CASSQHTGGSTGELFF. CDR3 sequence (DNA): TGTGCCAGCAGCCAGCATACAGGGGGTTCTACCGGGGAGCTGTTTTTT.

The J gene is TRBJ2-5, the V gene TRBV7-2; 10 bases match TRBD1. Looked up from germline, CDR1 is SGHTA and CDR2 is FQGNSA. The CDR3 totals 14 residues. Unmatched junction bases numbered 5, after V lost 5 bases and J lost 5 bases. The CDR3 region is CASSPLGQGETQYF. The CDR3 DNA follows: TGTGCCAGCAGCCCATTGGGACAGGGGGAGACCCAGTACTTC.

The genes are TRBV7-9 and TRBJ1-5; 9 bases fit TRBD1. Germline values: CDR1 SEHNR, CDR2 FQNEAQ (reference sequence). The CDR3 contains 15 residues. Losses at the gene ends were 5 bases for V and 5 bases for J; bases not matched to a gene: 7. CDR3 sequence: CASSPGTGLDQPQHF. The CDR3 DNA follows: TGTGCCAGCAGCCCCGGGACAGGGTTGGATCAGCCCCAGCATTTT.

This rearrangement joins TRBV11-2 to TRBJ2-3; D perhaps matches TRBD1 (7 bases). Germline-derived CDR1 and CDR2 are SGHAT and FQNNGV. The length of the CDR3 is 16 residues. V was trimmed by 5 bases and J by 3 bases, leaving 18 bases between them. The CDR3 spells CASSTDREVGTDTQYF. CDR3 nucleotide sequence: TGTGCCAGCAGCACCGACAGGGAGGTGGGAACAGATACGCAGTATTTT. Combining the CDR3 with reference TRBV11-2 and TRBJ2-3 gives the whole variable domain EAGVAQSPRYKIIEKRQSVAFWCNPISGHATLYWYQQILGQGPKLLIQFQNNGVVDDSQLPKDRFSAERLKGVDSTLKIQPAKLEDSAVYLCASSTDREVGTDTQYFGPGTRLTVL.

J is TRBJ2-7 and V is TRBV7-2; 12 nucleotides agree with TRBD2. The CDR3 consists of 15 residues. The ends lost 6 bases at V and 2 bases at J; junction bases unmatched: 5. Germline CDR1 and CDR2: SGHTA and FQGNSA. The CDR3 bases are TGTGCCAGCAGTAAGACTAGCGGGAGTCCCTACGAGCAGTACTTC. This translates into CASSKTSGSPYEQYF.

This chain connects TRBV5-1 to TRBJ2-7, with 11 bases lining up with TRBD2. V was pared by 4 bases and J by 1 base, with 13 bases of the junction left unmatched. The CDR3 is 18 amino acids. Germline CDR1 reads SGHRS; CDR2 reads YFSETQ. The CDR3 bases are TGCGCCAGCAGCATACGCTCCGGGACTAGCGGAAGATCCTACGAGCAGTACTTC. Protein: CASSIRSGTSGRSYEQYF.

CDR3 protein: CASRGTSERGSDTQYF. The CDR3 nucleotides read TGTGCCAGCAGGGGGACTAGCGAACGCGGGTCAGATACGCAGTATTTT. The gene calls are TRBV2 and TRBJ2-3; 10 positions agree with TRBD2. This CDR3 is 16 amino acids long. From germline, CDR1 is SNHLY and CDR2 FYNNEI. The ends lost 6 bases at V and 4 bases at J; junction bases unmatched: 10.

This rearrangement joins TRBV11-2 to TRBJ2-7; 7 bases match TRBD1. V dropped 1 base and J dropped 5; count of bases not matched to a gene: 5. Germline-derived CDR1 and CDR2 are SGHAT and FQNNGV. The CDR3 contains 14 residues. This CDR3 is CASSLGLTGNEQYF. As DNA, the CDR3 is TGTGCCAGCAGCTTAGGTCTGACAGGGAACGAGCAGTACTTC.

The chain recombines TRBV11-2 with TRBJ2-4; 7 positions match TRBD2. This CDR3 has 15 amino acids. V lost 5 bases and J lost 3; bases outside the gene matches: 7. Germline V gene sequence: CDR1 SGHAT, CDR2 FQNNGV. The CDR3 sequence: CASSRGRDYKNIQYF. The CDR3 region has the DNA TGTGCCAGCAGCCGAGGACGGGACTACAAAAACATTCAGTACTTC. Full variable domain (rest looked up from reference TRBV11-2 and TRBJ2-4): EAGVAQSPRYKIIEKRQSVAFWCNPISGHATLYWYQQILGQGPKLLIQFQNNGVVDDSQLPKDRFSAERLKGVDSTLKIQPAKLEDSAVYLCASSRGRDYKNIQYFGAGTRLSVL.

The chain is built from TRBV30 and TRBJ2-6, with D uncertain. Germline V gene sequence: CDR1 GTSNPN, CDR2 SVGIG (reference sequence). V gave up 2 bases and J gave up 1 base, with 3 bases separating them. There are 13 residues in the CDR3. The CDR3 loop is CAWSFSGANVLTF. The CDR3 DNA reads TGTGCCTGGAGTTTTTCTGGGGCCAACGTCCTGACTTTC.

J is TRBJ2-3 and V is TRBV7-8; TRBD2 aligns across 8 bases. The V gene's germline CDR1 is SGHVS and CDR2 FQNEAQ. J gave up 2 bases and V 0 bases, and 10 bases lay outside the gene matches. The CDR3 is 18 amino acids. In DNA form, the CDR3 reads TGTGCCAGCAGCTTAGCCGTACTAGCGGATTTTTCCACAGATACGCAGTATTTT. It specifies CASSLAVLADFSTDTQYF.